This T cell receptor beta chain was retrieved from a study of shared clonotypes between healthy human individuals. The naive CD8 fraction comprised CD45RO-negative cells positively selected for CCR7 and excluded terminally differentiated effector memory CD45RA+ cells. Each donor was a Caucasian adult residing in Nashville, Tennessee. Study-wide results and limits: The diversity represented, both genetic and in exposure history, was limited by few donors. Estimated clonotype richness was generally higher in naive than memory subsets. The sharing of about 5.3% of naive CD4 clonotypes was seen across several donors.

The germline V and J ends were trimmed by 5 bases and 7 bases, with 15 bases remaining between them. This CDR3 has 14 residues. Per germline, CDR1 MDHEN and CDR2 SYDVKM. This table comes from immunoSEQ multiplex PCR, and its TCRdb copy is limited to in-frame clones, with some not included. The table has hundreds of thousands of clones, around 96% seen once. As concerns this clone: As yet, its antigen is unknown.

The receptor's source is a woman in her 30s in good health. J is TRBJ1-5 and V is TRBV28; D is unresolved. What was sequenced was naive CD8+ T cells sorted from blood. The CDR3 is CASSPPHDGQPQHF. Here the CDR3 DNA reads TGTGCCAGCAGTCCTCCCCACGATGGGCAGCCCCAGCATTTT. Looking up the rest from reference TRBV28 and TRBJ1-5 gives the full variable domain: DVKVTQSSRYLVKRTGEKVFLECVQDMDHENMFWYRQDPGLGLRLIYFSYDVKMKEKGDIPEGYSVSREKKERFSLILESASTNQTSMYLCASSPPHDGQPQHFGDGTRLSIL.